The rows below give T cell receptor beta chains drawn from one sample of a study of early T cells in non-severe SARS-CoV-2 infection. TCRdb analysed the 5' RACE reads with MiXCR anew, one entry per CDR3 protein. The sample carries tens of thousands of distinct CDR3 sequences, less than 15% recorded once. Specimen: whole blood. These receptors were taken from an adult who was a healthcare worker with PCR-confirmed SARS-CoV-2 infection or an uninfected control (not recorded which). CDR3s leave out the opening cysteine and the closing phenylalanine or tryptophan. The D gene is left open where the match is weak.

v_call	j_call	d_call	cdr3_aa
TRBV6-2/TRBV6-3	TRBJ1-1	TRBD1	ASSFDRGNTEAF
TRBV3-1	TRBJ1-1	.	ASSQDRRTMNTEAF
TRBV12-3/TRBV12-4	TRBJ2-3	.	ATSNRVAATDTQY
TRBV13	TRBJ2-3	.	ASSLYRGGSPDTQY
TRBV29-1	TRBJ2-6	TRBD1	SVTGSSGANVLT
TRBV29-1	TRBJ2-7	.	SVAVVGRIYEQY
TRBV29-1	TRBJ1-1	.	SVGRGVKAEAF
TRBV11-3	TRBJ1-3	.	ASSLGPLSGNTIY
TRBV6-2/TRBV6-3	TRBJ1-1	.	ASSYKNTEAF
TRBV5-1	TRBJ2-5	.	ASSLSAQGWAATQY
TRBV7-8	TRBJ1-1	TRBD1	ASSPKSRGSDEAF
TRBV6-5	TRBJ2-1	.	ASSRSTSYNEQF
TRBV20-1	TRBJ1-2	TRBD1	SARDRGLNYGYT
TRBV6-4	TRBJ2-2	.	ASSDAMDSPGELF
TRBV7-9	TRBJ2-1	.	ASSLGGGDEQF
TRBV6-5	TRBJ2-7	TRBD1	ASSDPGQGAREQY
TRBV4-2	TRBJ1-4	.	ASSQDRRGNEKLF
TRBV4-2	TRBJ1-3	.	ASSQRFPFSGNTIY
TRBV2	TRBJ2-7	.	ASSSGEQY
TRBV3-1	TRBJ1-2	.	ASSQDPGTYGYT
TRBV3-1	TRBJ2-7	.	ASSHGLGNEQY
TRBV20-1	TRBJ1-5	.	SARVGAPYSNQPQH
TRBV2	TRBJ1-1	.	ASTVSDGNTEAF
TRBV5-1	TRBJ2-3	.	ASSWTGTTDTQY
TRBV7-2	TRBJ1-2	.	ASSLVNGPGYGYT
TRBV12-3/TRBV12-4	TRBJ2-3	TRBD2	ASSLLAGGRDTDTQY
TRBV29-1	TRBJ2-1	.	SSLGGIANNEQF
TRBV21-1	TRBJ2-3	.	ASSKERTSALHTDTQY
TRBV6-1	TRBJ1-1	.	ASSDVSGVDTEAF
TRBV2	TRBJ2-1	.	ASSETASQF
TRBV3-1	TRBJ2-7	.	ASSQDLWGYEQY
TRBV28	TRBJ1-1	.	ASSRNRFEAF
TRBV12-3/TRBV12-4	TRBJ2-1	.	ASSLGRRNEQF
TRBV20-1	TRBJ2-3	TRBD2	SASGRGNTDTQY
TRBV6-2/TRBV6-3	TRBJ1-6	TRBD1	ACRDRGNSPLH
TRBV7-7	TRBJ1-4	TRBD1	ASSQGQASEKLF
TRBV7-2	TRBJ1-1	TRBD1	ASSEDRVNTEAF
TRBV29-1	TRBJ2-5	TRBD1	SVKDRATYRDQETQY
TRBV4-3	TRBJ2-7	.	ASSQDHQSGWDNEQY
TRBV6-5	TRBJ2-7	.	ASSYDFQEQY
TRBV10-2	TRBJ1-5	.	ASSEFLGEKDQPQH
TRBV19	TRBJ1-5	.	ASTPWGTDQPQH
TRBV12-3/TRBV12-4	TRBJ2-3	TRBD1	ASRRTGLDTQY